Listed below are T cell receptor beta chains from one sample, sequenced in a study of blood T cell repertoires in COVID-19. Sequenced by immunoSEQ multiplex PCR; TCRdb stores in-frame clones only, minus some. The profile covers roughly 130,000 clones, with approximately 88% appearing a single time and 5.5% taken by the ten largest. The material sequenced was PBMCs or T cells enriched from blood (not recorded which). These receptors came from a middle-aged man with acute COVID-19. The CDR3 runs from the conserved cysteine through the conserved F or W. Each record gives: V gene, D gene, clone size, J gene, CDR3 DNA, CDR3 protein. The D gene is left open where the match is weak. Rows may omit the clone size; those that give it use once, few, many or a size class.

TRBV2	NA	NA	TRBJ1-2	TGTGCCAGCACCGCAGGTCCTTATCGCTACACCTTC	CASTAGPYRYTF
TRBV24-1	NA	NA	TRBJ2-7	TGTGCCACCAGTGCCCCGGGGATCGGCGAGCAGTACTTC	CATSAPGIGEQYF
TRBV6-5	TRBD1	NA	TRBJ1-4	TGTGCCAGCAGAGGGACAGGGAGCGGCGAAAAACTGTTTTTT	CASRGTGSGEKLFF
TRBV27	NA	NA	TRBJ1-1	TGTGCCAGCAGTTTATGGGGGCCGGGGGGCGGCACTGAAGCTTTCTTT	CASSLWGPGGGTEAFF
TRBV2	NA	NA	TRBJ2-2	TGTGCCAGCAGTGAGATAGGGGCGCAGACCGGGGAGCTGTTTTTT	CASSEIGAQTGELFF
TRBV5-1	NA	NA	TRBJ2-7	TGCGCCAGCAGCTTGGACGGAGCAGGGGGGACCAACGAGCAGTACTTC	CASSLDGAGGTNEQYF
TRBV7-9	TRBD1	few	TRBJ1-2	TGTGCCAGCAGTCTAAATACAGGGGGCGAGAACTATGGCTACACCTTC	CASSLNTGGENYGYTF
TRBV18	NA	NA	TRBJ1-1	TGTGCCAGCTCACCATCCGCAGGGGAAGTGAGCACTGAAGCTTTCTTT	CASSPSAGEVSTEAFF
TRBV28	TRBD2	NA	TRBJ2-1	TGTGCCAGCAGTTCCCTCCTACTAGCGGGAGCTGAAGGCAACTACAATGAGCAGTTCTTC	CASSSLLLAGAEGNYNEQFF
TRBV3-1/TRBV3-2	TRBD1	NA	TRBJ1-1	TGTGCCAGCAGCCAAGCTTCATCAGGGGGCGCTTCTGAAGCTTTCTTT	CASSQASSGGASEAFF
TRBV19	NA	NA	TRBJ2-7	TGTGCCAGTAGCCAAGGACAGTTTTCCTACGAGCAGTACTTC	CASSQGQFSYEQYF
TRBV18	NA	once	TRBJ1-1	TGTGCCAGCTCACCATACCGGTCCACTGAAGCTTTCTTT	CASSPYRSTEAFF
TRBV7-6	TRBD1	NA	TRBJ1-5	TGTGCCAGCAGCTTAGACAGGGGGCAAAGTAGTCAGCCCCAGCATTTT	CASSLDRGQSSQPQHF
TRBV24-1	TRBD1	NA	TRBJ2-5	TGTGCCACCAGTGAGGGGCGACAGGGAGTGAGAGAGACCCAGTACTTC	CATSEGRQGVRETQYF
TRBV6-1	TRBD2	NA	TRBJ2-3	TGTGCCAGCTCTTCGGGACTAGGCACAGATACGCAGTATTTT	CASSSGLGTDTQYF
TRBV7-7	NA	NA	TRBJ2-1	TGTGCCAGCAGCACTCAGGGCGTCAATGAGCAGTTCTTC	CASSTQGVNEQFF
TRBV7-9	TRBD1	once	TRBJ1-5	TGTGCCAGCAGCCCCGGACAGGGCCCTCAGCCCCAGCATTTT	CASSPGQGPQPQHF
TRBV7-9	TRBD1	NA	TRBJ2-1	TGTGCCAGCAGCTTTCGACAGGGCTCCTACAATGAGCAGTTCTTC	CASSFRQGSYNEQFF
TRBV27	TRBD2	NA	TRBJ2-3	TGTGCCAGCAGTTCAGCTAGCGGGAGACCCCCAGATACGCAGTATTTT	CASSSASGRPPDTQYF
TRBV10-3	TRBD2	few	TRBJ2-3	TGTGCCATCAGTGAGTCGGTAAGCGGGGCAGATACGCAGTATTTT	CAISESVSGADTQYF
TRBV28	TRBD1	NA	TRBJ1-2	TGTGCCAGCAGTATACAGGGGGCTGGCTACACCTTC	CASSIQGAGYTF
TRBV14	NA	NA	TRBJ2-3	TGTGCCAGCAGCCAAACAGGGTCCGATACGCAGTATTTT	CASSQTGSDTQYF
TRBV4-1	NA	once	TRBJ2-5	TGCGCCAGCAGCCCTATATCCCGACAGAGGGAGACCCAGTACTTC	CASSPISRQRETQYF
TRBV19	NA	NA	TRBJ2-7	TGTGCCAGTAGTACCCTACTAGGTGCCAACGAGCAGTACTTC	CASSTLLGANEQYF
TRBV28	NA	NA	TRBJ2-7	TGTGCCAGCAGACGGACATCGTCCCACGAGCAGTACTTC	CASRRTSSHEQYF
TRBV30	TRBD1	NA	TRBJ1-1	TGTGCCTGGAGTCCCCAGGGGGCTTTTGGCACTGAAGCTTTCTTT	CAWSPQGAFGTEAFF
TRBV4-3	TRBD2	few	TRBJ2-1	TGCGCCAGCAGCCATGGAGTGGGGCGGGGGGGCACTGAGCAGTTCTTC	CASSHGVGRGGTEQFF
TRBV6-5	NA	NA	TRBJ2-2	TGTGCCAGCACCCGGGGGTCAGCGAACACCGGGGAGCTGTTTTTT	CASTRGSANTGELFF
TRBV5-1	NA	NA	TRBJ1-1	TGCGCCAGCAGCTTGCTGGGGGCGGCGGGCGGCACTGAAGCTTTCTTT	CASSLLGAAGGTEAFF
TRBV11-2	NA	NA	TRBJ2-5	TGTGCCAGCAGCTTAGGTTTCCAACAAGAGACCCAGTACTTC	CASSLGFQQETQYF
TRBV9	TRBD1	NA	TRBJ1-1	TGTGCCAGCAGCACTGGGACAGGGGGGGTCACTGAAGCTTTCTTT	CASSTGTGGVTEAFF
TRBV6-5	NA	NA	TRBJ1-2	TGTGCCAGCAGTTCGGACAACGGCTATGGCTACACCTTC	CASSSDNGYGYTF
TRBV28	NA	NA	TRBJ1-2	TGTGCCAGCAGTGGGGCTATGGGCAGCAGAATCCGATCCGTCAATAACTATGGCTACACCTTC	CASSGAMGSRIRSVNNYGYTF
TRBV5-8	TRBD1	NA	TRBJ1-4	TGTGCCAGCAGCTTGGTCTTCGGGACAGGGGGTTTTAATGAAAAACTGTTTTTT	CASSLVFGTGGFNEKLFF
TRBV5-1	NA	NA	TRBJ2-7	TGCGCCAGCAGCTCGAACAGCTACGAGCAGTACTTC	CASSSNSYEQYF
TRBV12-3/TRBV12-4	NA	NA	TRBJ2-7	TGTGCCAGCAGTTTAGGGTCGGCCTACGAGCAGTACTTC	CASSLGSAYEQYF
TRBV21-1	NA	NA	TRBJ1-5	TGTGCCAGCACCCTTGAGGAGGGCCTTCAGCCCCAGCATTTT	CASTLEEGLQPQHF
TRBV19	TRBD1	NA	TRBJ2-1	TGTGCCAGTAGTAGGGGACAGGGCACCTACAATGAGCAGTTCTTC	CASSRGQGTYNEQFF
TRBV5-4	TRBD2	NA	TRBJ2-1	TGTGCCAGCAGCTTGGAGCCGGCGGGGGAGTACAATGAGCAGTTCTTC	CASSLEPAGEYNEQFF
TRBV6-6	TRBD1	NA	TRBJ2-7	TGTGCCAGCGTAGGGCAGGGGGACTCCTACGAGCAGTACTTC	CASVGQGDSYEQYF
TRBV3-1/TRBV3-2	TRBD1	NA	TRBJ2-1	TGTGCCAGCAGCCGCCTGACGGGACAGGGCCACCCCTACAATGAGCAGTTCTTC	CASSRLTGQGHPYNEQFF
TRBV15	TRBD1	NA	TRBJ2-1	TGTGCCACCAGCAGAGAGGCGGGACAGGTAGTCTTTCAGTTCTTC	CATSREAGQVVFQFF
TRBV2	NA	NA	TRBJ1-4	TGTGCCAGCAGTATATTGCAGCGGGTTTATGAAAAACTGTTTTTT	CASSILQRVYEKLFF
TRBV19	NA	NA	TRBJ1-1	TGTGCCAGTACAGCGGACAGCATGAACACTGAAGCTTTCTTT	CASTADSMNTEAFF
TRBV19	TRBD1	NA	TRBJ2-3	TGTGCCAGCGGCTCACAGGGGGCCGGGGCAGATACGCAGTATTTT	CASGSQGAGADTQYF